The entry below gives a single T cell receptor beta chain sequence along with its context. The data derive from a study of PD-1 blockade in classical Hodgkin lymphoma. Each patient's relapse followed autologous stem cell transplantation, and brentuximab vedotin exposure varied. Repertoires were generated with immunoSEQ multiplex PCR, while TCRdb's copy carries only in-frame clones and drops some. The sample consists of some 95,000 clones, 75% to 90% of them appearing once. The source was peripheral blood mononuclear cells (PBMCs), collected before the second cycle of nivolumab. The receptor was isolated from a human donor with classical Hodgkin lymphoma.

The CDR3 coding sequence is TGTGCCAGCAGTCTGACCGGGACAGGGGTCACCTACACCTACAATGAGCAGTTCTTC. Translated, it gives CASSLTGTGVTYTYNEQFF. J is TRBJ2-1 and V is TRBV27; 10 bases are shared with TRBD1. There are 19 residues in the CDR3. Trimming took 5 bases from V and 2 from J; bases not matched to a gene: 15. The germline gives CDR1 MNHEY, CDR2 SMNVEV (reference sequence).